This T cell receptor (beta chain) was documented in a study of shared clonotypes between healthy human individuals. General study results and limits: The sharing of about 5% of naive CD4 clonotypes was seen across a handful of donors. In the sorted subsets, rarefaction showed sequencing was incomplete despite large depth. When compared with the clonotypes that were shared by all four sorted-subset donors, the non-shared clonotypes turned out to have lower generation probabilities.

This clone showed up just once. Its specificity is unknown. Other DNA sequences in the same sample also yield this CDR3. Using immunoSEQ multiplex PCR, the repertoire was profiled, and TCRdb retains in-frame clones only, with some absent. The sample yields approximately 2,000,000 clones, just over 90% seen once. Terminally differentiated effector memory CD45RA+ cells were excluded by CCR7 positive selection of CD45RO-negative cells. Trimming shortened V by 1 base and J by 6 bases, and 6 bases separated the two germline ends. The germline V gene encodes CDR1 SGHTA and CDR2 FQGNSA. The CDR3 covers 13 residues.

Sequencing input: naive CD8+ T cells from PBMCs. The sequence derives from a man younger than 35 in good health. Some clones in this sample may be carry-over from other donors' samples. V and J are TRBV7-2 and TRBJ2-2; D unclear. The CDR3, as DNA: TGTGCCAGCAGCTTAGTAAGGGCCGGGGAGCTGTTTTTT. Amino acids: CASSLVRAGELFF.